A selection of T cell receptor beta chains follows, all from one sample in a study of blood T cell repertoires in COVID-19. Some clones are missing from TCRdb's copy, which holds only in-frame ones; the method was immunoSEQ multiplex PCR. The repertoire holds 150,000 to 200,000 clones, with roughly 86% as singletons. Sequencing was carried out using PBMCs or T cells enriched from blood (not recorded which). These receptors originate from a woman in her 30s who had recovered from COVID-19. Both conserved end residues are part of each CDR3. D genes are given only for firm matches. Clone sizes are given selectively: once, few, many, or a class where the clone is expanded.

CDR3,DNA,D,J,size,V
CASSSMGTGANTEAFF,TGTGCCAGCAGCTCAATGGGCACAGGGGCAAACACTGAAGCTTTCTTT,TRBD1,TRBJ1-1,NA,TRBV7-9
CASSPPRRGEKLFF,TGTGCCAGCAGTCCGCCCCGCAGGGGGGAAAAACTGTTTTTT,TRBD1,TRBJ1-4,NA,TRBV28
CASSQQGYGYTF,TGTGCCAGCAGCCAACAGGGTTATGGCTACACCTTC,NA,TRBJ1-2,few,TRBV3-1/TRBV3-2
CASSPGLAGNNEQFF,TGTGCCAGCAGCCCGGGACTAGCGGGGAACAATGAGCAGTTCTTC,TRBD2,TRBJ2-1,NA,TRBV11-3
CASSSVSNRANTGELFF,TGTGCCAGCAGCTCGGTGTCCAACAGGGCGAACACCGGGGAGCTGTTTTTT,NA,TRBJ2-2,NA,TRBV5-5
CASTSARGGGTEAFF,TGCGCCAGCACCTCGGCGAGAGGGGGGGGCACTGAAGCTTTCTTT,NA,TRBJ1-1,NA,TRBV4-1
CASSFRDSLREQYF,TGCGCCAGCAGCTTCCGGGACAGCCTTCGAGAGCAGTACTTC,TRBD1,TRBJ2-7,NA,TRBV5-1
CASSRRDRGHEQYF,TGTGCCAGTAGTAGACGGGACAGGGGCCACGAGCAGTACTTC,TRBD1,TRBJ2-7,NA,TRBV19
CAISAFGGANTEAFF,TGTGCCATCAGTGCTTTTGGAGGAGCGAACACTGAAGCTTTCTTT,NA,TRBJ1-1,NA,TRBV10-3
CASSTRTGNQPQHF,TGTGCCAGCAGCACGAGGACAGGGAATCAGCCCCAGCATTTT,TRBD1,TRBJ1-5,NA,TRBV5-4
CASSIAGGPRETQYF,TGTGCCAGTAGTATAGCGGGAGGGCCCAGAGAGACCCAGTACTTC,TRBD2,TRBJ2-5,NA,TRBV19
CASSQDRWGRAEQYF,TGTGCCAGCAGCCAAGATCGGTGGGGGCGGGCTGAGCAGTACTTC,NA,TRBJ2-7,NA,TRBV3-1/TRBV3-2
CATSGSRGLTGELFF,TGTGCCACCAGTGGTTCCCGCGGGCTTACGGGGGAGCTGTTTTTT,NA,TRBJ2-2,few,TRBV24-1
CASSNSEYTKNIQYF,TGTGCCAGTAGTAACTCGGAGTACACCAAAAACATTCAGTACTTC,NA,TRBJ2-4,NA,TRBV19
CASSMGHKQPQHF,TGTGCCAGTAGTATGGGGCATAAGCAGCCCCAGCATTTT,NA,TRBJ1-5,NA,TRBV19
CASSPRPDLSYEQYF,TGTGCCAGCAGCCCCCGTCCGGACTTATCCTACGAGCAGTACTTC,NA,TRBJ2-7,NA,TRBV9
CATRDTGSGPNTEAFF,TGTGCCACCAGGGACACAGGGAGTGGGCCGAACACTGAAGCTTTCTTT,NA,TRBJ1-1,NA,TRBV24-1
CASSSEPGLAYNEQFF,TGTGCCAGCAGCTCAGAACCGGGACTAGCGTACAATGAGCAGTTCTTC,TRBD2,TRBJ2-1,NA,TRBV7-7
CASSQGLADTDTQYF,TGTGCCAGCAGCCAGGGACTAGCGGACACAGATACGCAGTATTTT,TRBD2,TRBJ2-3,NA,TRBV3-1/TRBV3-2
CASTLGTSGDTQYF,TGCGCCAGCACTTTAGGGACTAGCGGAGATACGCAGTATTTT,TRBD2,TRBJ2-3,NA,TRBV5-1
CASSLTTGSEAFF,TGTGCCAGCAGCTTAACCACGGGATCCGAAGCTTTCTTT,NA,TRBJ1-1,NA,TRBV7-8
CASRQTGMDTIYF,TGTGCCAGCAGGCAGACAGGGATGGACACCATATATTTT,TRBD1,TRBJ1-3,NA,TRBV28
CASSGPGFMNTEAFF,TGTGCCAGCAGTGGACCAGGGTTCATGAACACTGAAGCTTTCTTT,NA,TRBJ1-1,NA,TRBV25-1
CASSRDRGMNTEAFF,TGCGCCAGCAGCCGGGACAGGGGAATGAACACTGAAGCTTTCTTT,TRBD1,TRBJ1-1,NA,TRBV4-1
CASRVGGHQPQHF,TGTGCCAGCAGAGTGGGGGGGCATCAGCCCCAGCATTTT,NA,TRBJ1-5,NA,TRBV12-3/TRBV12-4
CASSLSTGHLYEQYF,TGTGCCAGCAGCTTATCGACGGGACACCTCTACGAGCAGTACTTC,NA,TRBJ2-7,NA,TRBV7-9
CASSSGQHSGRDSYEQYF,TGCGCCAGCAGCTCGGGGCAGCATAGCGGGAGGGACAGCTACGAGCAGTACTTC,TRBD2,TRBJ2-7,NA,TRBV5-1
CASSFNGIVYSNQPQHF,TGCGCCAGCAGCTTTAACGGTATCGTTTATAGCAATCAGCCCCAGCATTTT,NA,TRBJ1-5,NA,TRBV5-1
CASSADGGNTEAFF,TGTGCCAGCAGCGCCGACGGGGGGAACACTGAAGCTTTCTTT,NA,TRBJ1-1,NA,TRBV9
CASSLGQGPFEQYF,TGTGCCAGCAGCTTAGGGCAGGGGCCCTTCGAGCAGTACTTC,NA,TRBJ2-7,NA,TRBV11-2
CASSPSVNTEAFF,TGTGCCAGCAGCCCATCGGTGAACACTGAAGCTTTCTTT,NA,TRBJ1-1,NA,TRBV3-1/TRBV3-2
CASRTLSGVPYEQYF,TGTGCCAGCAGGACCTTGTCGGGAGTCCCCTACGAGCAGTACTTC,NA,TRBJ2-7,NA,TRBV27
CASSQVAGKETQYF,TGTGCCAGCAGCCAAGTGGCAGGGAAAGAGACCCAGTACTTC,NA,TRBJ2-5,NA,TRBV3-1/TRBV3-2
CASSHLALRTPLGEQFF,TGTGCCAGCAGTCACCTAGCGCTGAGGACACCGTTAGGTGAGCAGTTCTTC,NA,TRBJ2-1,few,TRBV11-2
CASSLPDSSYEQYF,TGCGCCAGCAGCTTGCCGGACAGCTCCTACGAGCAGTACTTC,NA,TRBJ2-7,NA,TRBV5-1
CASSGLAPTDTQYF,TGTGCCAGCAGCGGACTAGCCCCCACAGATACGCAGTATTTT,TRBD2,TRBJ2-3,NA,TRBV9
CASSLSNSYNSPLHF,TGTGCCAGCAGTTTGTCAAACAGTTATAATTCACCCCTCCACTTT,NA,TRBJ1-6,NA,TRBV28
CSVDEGGSPDTQYF,TGCAGCGTTGATGAGGGAGGGAGTCCAGATACGCAGTATTTT,TRBD2,TRBJ2-3,NA,TRBV29-1
CASSQDTGDFEQFF,TGTGCCAGCAGCCAAGATACAGGGGACTTTGAGCAGTTCTTC,NA,TRBJ2-1,NA,TRBV14
CASSRAVNNSPLHF,TGTGCCAGCAGCCGAGCGGTTAATAATTCACCCCTCCACTTT,NA,TRBJ1-6,NA,TRBV28